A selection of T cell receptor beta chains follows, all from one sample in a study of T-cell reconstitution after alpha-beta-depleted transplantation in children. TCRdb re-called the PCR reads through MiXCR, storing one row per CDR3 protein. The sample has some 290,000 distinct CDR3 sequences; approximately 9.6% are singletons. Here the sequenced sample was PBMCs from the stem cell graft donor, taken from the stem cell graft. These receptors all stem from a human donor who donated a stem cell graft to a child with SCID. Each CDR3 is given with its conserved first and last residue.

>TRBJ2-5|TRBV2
CASRTGGPQETQYF
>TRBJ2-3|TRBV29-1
CSVEEVGLAGITDTQYF
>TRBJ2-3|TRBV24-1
CATSDGSGSTDTQYF
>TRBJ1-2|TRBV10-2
CASTQVPLYGYTF
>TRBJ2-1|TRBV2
CASSERIGGGGEQFF
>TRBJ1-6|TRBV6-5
CASSYSIQGDNSPLHF
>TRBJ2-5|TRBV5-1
CASSLAPQGTQETQYF
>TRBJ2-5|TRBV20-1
CSARDPIQGLQETQYF
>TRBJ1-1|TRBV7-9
CATTQGAGNTEAFF
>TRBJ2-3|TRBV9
CASSERGELDTQYF
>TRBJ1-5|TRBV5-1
CASSLAGVPNQPQHF
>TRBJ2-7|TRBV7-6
CASSYAGTGSNEQYF
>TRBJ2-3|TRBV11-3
CASSFRTGGGTDTQYF
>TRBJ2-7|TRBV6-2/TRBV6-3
CASSWLSYEQYF
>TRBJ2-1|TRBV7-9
CASSPVDRGYNEQFF
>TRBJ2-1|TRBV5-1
CASSSRTGYEQFF
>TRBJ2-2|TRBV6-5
CASNREGVTGELFF
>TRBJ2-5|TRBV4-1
CASSLVEDRQETQYF
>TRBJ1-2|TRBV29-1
CSVPRLQTYGYTF
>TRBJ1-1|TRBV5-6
CASTVRITPEAFF
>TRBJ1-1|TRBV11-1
CASSFSRGGWNLNTEAFF
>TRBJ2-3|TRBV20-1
CSATQAGGPTDTQYF
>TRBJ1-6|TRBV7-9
CASSLQGAIGNSPLHF
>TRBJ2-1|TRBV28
CASSFRRGQGSYNEQFF
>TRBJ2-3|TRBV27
CASSTGPNTQYF
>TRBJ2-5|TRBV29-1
CSVAGATYQETQYF
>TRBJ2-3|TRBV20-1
CSATDPLAAGRDTQYF
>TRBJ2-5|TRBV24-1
CATSDPNPGKETQYF
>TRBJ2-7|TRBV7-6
CASSLGPDLSYEQYF
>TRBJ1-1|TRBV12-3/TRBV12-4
CASSPRPLEGTEAFF
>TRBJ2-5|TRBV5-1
CASSLFSGIQETQYF
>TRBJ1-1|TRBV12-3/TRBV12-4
CASSLSAIWGTEAFF
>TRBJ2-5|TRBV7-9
CASSYNRHGETQYF
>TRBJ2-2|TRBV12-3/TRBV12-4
CASMMGGNTGELFF
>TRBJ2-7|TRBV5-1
CASSLESGSGEQYF
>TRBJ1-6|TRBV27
CASSFPGIPNSPLHF
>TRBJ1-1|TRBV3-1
CASRANTEAFF
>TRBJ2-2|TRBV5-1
CASREAYRGSPGELFF
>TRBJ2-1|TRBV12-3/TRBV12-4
CASSLLAGDYNEQFF
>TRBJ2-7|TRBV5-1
CASSLGDTYEQYF
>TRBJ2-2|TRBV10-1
CATGLAGNTGELFF
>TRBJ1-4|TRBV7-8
CASSFSQGSNEKLFF
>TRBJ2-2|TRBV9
CASSVGPTGTGSGELFF
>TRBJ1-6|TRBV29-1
CSVGEINSPLHF
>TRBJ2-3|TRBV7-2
CASSWGSTDTQYF
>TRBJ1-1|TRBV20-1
CSAGVAPAIRAFF
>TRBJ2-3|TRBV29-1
CSVGGAADTQYF
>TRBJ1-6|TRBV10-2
CASSDSVWNSPLHF
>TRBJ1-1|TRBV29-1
CSGGTGFNTEAFF
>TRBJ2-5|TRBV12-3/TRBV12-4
CASSSYAGQSANSQETQYF
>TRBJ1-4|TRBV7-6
CASSLEKGTGEKLFF
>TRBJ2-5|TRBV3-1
CASSPEIMQETQYF
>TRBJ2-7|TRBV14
CASSQRGDYEQYF
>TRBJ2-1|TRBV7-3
CASSPSFGGANEQFF
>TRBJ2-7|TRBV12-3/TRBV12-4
CASRRQGSPYEQYF
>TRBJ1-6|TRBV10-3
CAISESIGTGDSPLHF
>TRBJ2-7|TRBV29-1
CSVEDPIGHYEQYF
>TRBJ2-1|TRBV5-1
CASSLGASRDEQFF